Shown below are 4 T cell receptor beta chains from a single sample sequenced in a study of blood T cells in healthy people across ages. A second PCR, run for roughly 7 to 12 cycles, used a sample-barcoded 5' primer plus a J-beta primer mix. TCRdb processed the 5' RACE reads anew with MiXCR; each CDR3 protein has one entry. This table has around 900,000 distinct CDR3 sequences, around 54% appearing once. The sample comprised blood. Receptors originate from a woman aged 60 to 75 in good health.

This clonotype was observed a handful of times. The chain has TRBV28 and TRBJ2-7; 13 bases line up with TRBD2. CDR1 and CDR2 (germline): MDHEN, SYDVKM. Trimming cost V 6 bases and J 5 bases; bases outside gene matches: 10. CDR3 length: 16 amino acids. The CDR3 here is CASRTPKLAGGDEQYF. DNA for the CDR3: TGTGCCAGCAGAACCCCCAAACTAGCGGGAGGGGACGAGCAGTACTTC.

The chain combines TRBV12-3 or TRBV12-4 with TRBJ2-5, with D perhaps TRBD2 (5 bases). Trimming stripped 6 bases from V and 9 bases from J, with 17 bases between. The CDR3 covers 13 residues. DNA for the CDR3: TGTGCCAGCAGCCGTATGGAAGAGGAGGCCCAGTACTTC. Translating gives CASSRMEEEAQYF.

This chain links TRBV24-1 with TRBJ2-1; 8 bases line up with TRBD2. Per germline, CDR1 KGHDR and CDR2 SFDVKD. V lost 4 bases to trimming and J lost 4 bases; unmatched junction nucleotides: 8. The CDR3 spans 16 residues. CDR3 sequence reads: CATSEHPSGQYNEQFF. The CDR3 DNA reads TGTGCCACCAGTGAACATCCTAGCGGGCAATACAATGAGCAGTTCTTC.

This clonotype was counted many times. The CDR3 is CSVTGGITDTQYF. CDR3 nucleotides: TGCAGCGTTACAGGGGGCATCACAGATACGCAGTATTTT. This sequence joins TRBV29-1 and TRBJ2-3; 9 nucleotides agree with TRBD1. J gave up 2 bases and V 5 bases, and 2 bases lay outside the gene matches. The CDR3 is 13 residues long. Per the germline V gene, CDR1 is SQVTM and CDR2 is ANQGSEA.